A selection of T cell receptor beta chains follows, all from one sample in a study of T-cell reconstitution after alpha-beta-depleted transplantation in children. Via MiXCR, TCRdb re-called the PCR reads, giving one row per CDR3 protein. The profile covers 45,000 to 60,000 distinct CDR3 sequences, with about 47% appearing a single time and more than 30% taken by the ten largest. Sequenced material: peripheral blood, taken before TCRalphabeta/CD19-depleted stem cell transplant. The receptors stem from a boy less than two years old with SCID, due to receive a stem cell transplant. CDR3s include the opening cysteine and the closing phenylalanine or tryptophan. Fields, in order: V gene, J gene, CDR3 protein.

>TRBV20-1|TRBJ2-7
CSASTPGGGGLYEQYF
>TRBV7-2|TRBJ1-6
CASSHRVRDLHF
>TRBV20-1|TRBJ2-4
CSALSGDSAKNIQYF
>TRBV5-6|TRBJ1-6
CASSQDRGYSPLHF
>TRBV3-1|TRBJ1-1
CASSQGTVNTEAFF
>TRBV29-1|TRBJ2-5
CSVEGVQETQYF
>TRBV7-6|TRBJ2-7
CASSFSSGEGEQYF
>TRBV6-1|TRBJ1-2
CASGQGTAYGYTF
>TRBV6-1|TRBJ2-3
CASSETWTGGPTDTQYF
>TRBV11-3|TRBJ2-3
CASSLASSGTGTDTQYF
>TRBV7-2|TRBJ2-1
CASSVRDEQFF
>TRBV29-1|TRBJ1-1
CSVEYTEAFF
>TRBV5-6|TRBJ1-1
CASSRWTLKNTEAFF
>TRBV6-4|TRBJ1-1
CASSDSGGTSEAFF
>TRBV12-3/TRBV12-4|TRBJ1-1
CASSPTYVGTEAFF
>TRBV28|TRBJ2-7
CASVSGTGSSYEQYF
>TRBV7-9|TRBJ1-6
CASSGRVGNSPLHF
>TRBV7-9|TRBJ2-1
CASSSPEGPEQFF
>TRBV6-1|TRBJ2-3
CASSDKALIWDTQYF
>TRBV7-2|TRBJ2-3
CASSSGGVGDTQYF
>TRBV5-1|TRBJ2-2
CASSLLDQNTGELFF
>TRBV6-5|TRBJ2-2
CASSYSDSTGELFF
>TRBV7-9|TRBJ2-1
CASSSEGSPIQFF
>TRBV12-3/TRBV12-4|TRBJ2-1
CASSLGPNNEQFF
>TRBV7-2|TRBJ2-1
CASSLVLDNEQFF
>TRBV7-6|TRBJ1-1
CASSSRTTGNTEAFF
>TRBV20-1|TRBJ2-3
CSARFLGGSTDTQYF
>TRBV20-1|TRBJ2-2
CSAGAGTEYQVGELFF
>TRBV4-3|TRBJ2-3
CASSQDWGVGGQSTDTQYF
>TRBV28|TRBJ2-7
CATTVVTKSYEQYF
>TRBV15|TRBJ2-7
CATSRDKHRGVEQYF
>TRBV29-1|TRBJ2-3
CSVDWTDTQYF
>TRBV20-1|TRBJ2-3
CSANQFGGATNTDTQYF
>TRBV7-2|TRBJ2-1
CASSSGTGGDEQFF
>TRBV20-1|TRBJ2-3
CSARESGGRYTQYF
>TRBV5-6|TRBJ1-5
CASSFGGQNQPQHF
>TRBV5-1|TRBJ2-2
CASSFGTPGAGELFF
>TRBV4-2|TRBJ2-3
CASSHRLLSTDTQYF
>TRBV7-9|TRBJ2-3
CASSLGTSGTSTDTQYF
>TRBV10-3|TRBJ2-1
CASRTVDNEQFF
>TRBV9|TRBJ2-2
CASSVAGTGGYTGELFF